This T cell receptor beta chain stems from a study of shared clonotypes between healthy human individuals (dated by TCRdb to about 2020). Background for the entire study: The cohort comprised two women and a few men aged 18 to 49 years. For each donor, CD4 naive and CD4 memory were each given three plates, CD8 naive was given two plates, and CD8 memory was given one plate. Blood TCR repertoires of a handful of healthy adults were deeply sequenced to estimate repertoire size and the extent of clonotype sharing between individuals. To increase sequencing depth and limit assay-specific biases, different laboratories used diverse techniques to prepare libraries and sequence TCR repertoires. Each donor's leukapheresis produced roughly between roughly 0.85 and 10 billion PBMCs.

From the cysteine through the phenylalanine, the CDR3 covers 13 amino acids. This entry keeps only the CDR3 DNA: 39 bases, framed from base 1. The germline V and J ends show losses of 5 bases and 3 bases respectively, and no gene match explains 2 bases of the junction. From the germline V gene, CDR1 is WSHSY and CDR2 is SAAADI. TCR CDR3 regions were amplified from genomic DNA by multiplex PCR using the deep immunoSEQ assay. Genomic DNA extracted from each cell subset was distributed evenly over all wells of several immunoSEQ 96-well plates, and each plate served as one replicate. For sorted subsets, each replicate PCR was loaded with approximately 0.2 ug genomic DNA, equivalent to 30,000 or so T cell genomes. Purified libraries were measured with a Qubit 3.0 fluorometer, size-checked on a Bioanalyzer 2100, and measured again with the KAPA Library Quantification kit. A separate single-read 150-cycle Illumina NextSeq 550 flow cell was used to sequence each immunoSEQ 96-well plate. Regarding the original processing steps: Because the immunoSEQ output held only junctional sequences and lacked quality scores, the filtering could not match the filtering applied to full-length reads. To assign V/J genes and CDR3, sequences were annotated against IMGT germline references using PyIR, a Python wrapper for IgBLAST v1.9. Any read was removed if the V/J assignment was weak (E-value above 1e-6), the CDR3 was missing, or the read contained stop codons, out-of-frame junctions, or ambiguous translated residues. V3J clonotypes were defined by identical inferred V gene, J gene, and CDR3 amino acid sequence. Percentage overlap between repertoires was computed as shared unique clonotypes divided by the size of the smaller repertoire. Three approaches were used to assess repertoire richness: RTK rarefaction, the Chao1 estimator, and Recon v2.1 estimates of unobserved clonotypes. OLGA was used to compute generation probabilities for all TCRbeta clonotypes that the gDNA method yielded from a few donors. Entries here come from immuneACCESS through TCRdb and include only in-frame sequences with V and J called. Some clones fail to appear in such tables; in the studies checked, an unresolved V gene covers under half of the shortfall, and the cause of the remainder is unknown. V, J and clone size are those of that table, while D and trimming were read from the DNA. The sample table holds about 2.1 million clones, of which 90% to 95% were seen once. The ten largest clones add up to roughly 1.7% of the sample.

CD8 naive samples consisted of CD45RO-negative cells that were positively selected for CCR7, yielding a CD45RA+CCR7+ population without TemRA cells. Healthy HIV-negative adults with no recently reported acute infections or vaccinations were included as donors. Every donor was a Caucasian adult residing in Nashville, Tennessee, USA. Blood was obtained by leukapheresis, after which PBMCs were separated by Ficoll-Histopaque density gradient centrifugation and cryopreserved in liquid nitrogen vapor phase. Analytical flow cytometry was used to check the purity and quantity of every magnetically sorted T cell population. Each sorted fraction had its genomic DNA isolated and then quantified by UV absorbance on a Nanodrop 2000c. Notes on this clone: What antigen it recognizes has not been identified. No clone much larger than this one lies a single base away; base qualities are absent.

Broader findings and caveats from the paper: Because the study included a small number of donors, the genetic and exposure-history diversity represented was limited. Estimated clonotype richness was generally larger for naive than for memory subsets. When four donors were compared, the shared fraction of clonotypes was about 5.5% for naive CD4, more than 3% for naive CD8, 2% to 2.5% for memory CD4, and 0.4% for memory CD8. Pairwise subsampling led to the expectation that sequencing depth would affect the degree of clonotype sharing among donors. Sampling was limited to blood, and TCR repertoires in tissue likely differ from TCR repertoires in blood. Rarefaction of sorted-subset datasets indicated incomplete sequencing despite the large sequencing depth. Clonotypes shared by all four sorted-subset donors showed higher generation probabilities than non-shared clonotypes.

The sequence links TRBV10-2 to TRBJ2-7; TRBD2 aligns with 9 central bases. Sequencing input: naive CD8+ T cells from PBMCs. The sample's cell subset or site, from its label and the paper: CD45RA+CCR7+. This receptor was taken from a man younger than 35 in good health. Some clones in this sample may be carry-over from other donors' samples. The DNA sequence reads TGCGCCAGCAGTTTAGCGGGGGACTACGAGCAGTACTTC. Translated, this is CASSLAGDYEQYF.